This record concerns one TCR beta chain sequence. This clone has a handful of counts. This receptor's antigen is unknown. The gene nomenclature and germline references here are murine. The read gets to within 4 residues of the CDR3 end, and the germline J gene fills in the rest. The data stem from a study of CD8+ T cells in alopecia areata (dated by TCRdb to the late 2010s). For the wider study: Female C3H/HeJ recipients, about 7-11 weeks old, were grafted with skin from C3H/HeJ donors with spontaneous alopecia (roughly 6-12 months old). To study T cell clonal expansion in alopecia areata, the researchers applied high-throughput TCRbeta sequencing to both the C3H/HeJ mouse model and human patients. TCRbeta CDR3 regions were amplified by immunoSEQ multiplex PCR with 35 Vbeta forward and 13 Jbeta reverse primers. In humans, TCRbeta sequencing was performed on scalp tissue and on sorted CD4+ and CD8+ peripheral blood T cells from healthy controls and from patients with patchy or totalis/universalis alopecia areata. RNA was extracted with the PAXgene miRNA kit for fixed scalp, the miRNeasy kit for PBMCs, and the RNeasy kit for mouse skin. Clonality in the scalp was compared among normal scalp (n=4), patchy alopecia areata scalp (n=8), and alopecia totalis/universalis scalp (n=8). Results and caveats for the whole study, not just this receptor: Shared TCR sequences between patients were less evident than in mice, which may be partly attributable to HLA diversity in the patient population. Compared with normal scalp, lesional scalp had higher clonality and more expanded CD8+ clones, particularly in alopecia totalis/universalis, a pattern that suggests antigenic drive. Unlike mouse skin, where gammadelta T cells dominate, normal human skin contains resident alphabeta T cells that get sequenced too, which complicates analysis of the scalp TCR repertoire.

The CDR3 starts with the cysteine, ends with the phenylalanine, and has 13 residues. Only the CDR3 bases that were read are kept: 27 of them, in frame from base 1. From a lookup of the germline V gene (reference sequence), CDR1 and CDR2 are LGHNA and YNLKQL. Pooled mouse cutaneous lymph node cells were stained for CD4, CD8alpha, NKG2D, NKG2ACE and other markers, then sorted on a BD Influx. Library construction relied on the immunoSEQ multiplex PCR assay. For TCR sequencing, RNA was extracted from every sample and reverse transcribed into cDNA to serve as template. SuperScript III was used to make first-strand cDNA, primed with a 2:1 mix of oligo-dT and random hexamers. A synthetic immune receptor repertoire was used to assess amplification bias, and residual bias was removed computationally. Sequencing of the libraries was done on Illumina HiSeq using 60 bp reads that spanned the CDR3 and were read from J toward V. As for the authors' bioinformatics: Raw reads were preprocessed for error removal, and CDR3 was defined according to IMGT conventions as running from the conserved cysteine to phenylalanine. Clonality was computed by normalizing Shannon entropy by log2 of the number of productive unique TCRs and subtracting the result from 1. Whether scalp clones were CD4 or CD8 was inferred by matching scalp TCRbeta sequences against CD4 and CD8 repertoires sorted from blood. TCRdb took this table from immuneACCESS and kept in-frame rearrangements with V and J called. Such tables lack part of the clones; where checked against another copy, unresolved V genes explain under half of the gap, and the rest is unexplained. That table is the source of V, J and clone size, and D and trimming were worked out from the DNA. The table puts 290,000 or so clones in this sample, none counted just once. The ten largest clones capture approximately 1.2% of the sample.

The sequenced sample was CD4+ T cells sorted from a lymph node. This clonotype originated in a C3H/HeJ mouse with alopecia areata. These mice carry the MHC haplotype H2-k. This sequence uses TRBV5 and TRBJ2-7; possibly the D gene is TRBD1, per 6 matching bases. The sequenced CDR3 bases are TGTGCCAGCAGCCCTCGGACAGAATAT. Translated, it gives CASSPRTEY. The entire CDR3 protein is CASSPRTEYEQYF.